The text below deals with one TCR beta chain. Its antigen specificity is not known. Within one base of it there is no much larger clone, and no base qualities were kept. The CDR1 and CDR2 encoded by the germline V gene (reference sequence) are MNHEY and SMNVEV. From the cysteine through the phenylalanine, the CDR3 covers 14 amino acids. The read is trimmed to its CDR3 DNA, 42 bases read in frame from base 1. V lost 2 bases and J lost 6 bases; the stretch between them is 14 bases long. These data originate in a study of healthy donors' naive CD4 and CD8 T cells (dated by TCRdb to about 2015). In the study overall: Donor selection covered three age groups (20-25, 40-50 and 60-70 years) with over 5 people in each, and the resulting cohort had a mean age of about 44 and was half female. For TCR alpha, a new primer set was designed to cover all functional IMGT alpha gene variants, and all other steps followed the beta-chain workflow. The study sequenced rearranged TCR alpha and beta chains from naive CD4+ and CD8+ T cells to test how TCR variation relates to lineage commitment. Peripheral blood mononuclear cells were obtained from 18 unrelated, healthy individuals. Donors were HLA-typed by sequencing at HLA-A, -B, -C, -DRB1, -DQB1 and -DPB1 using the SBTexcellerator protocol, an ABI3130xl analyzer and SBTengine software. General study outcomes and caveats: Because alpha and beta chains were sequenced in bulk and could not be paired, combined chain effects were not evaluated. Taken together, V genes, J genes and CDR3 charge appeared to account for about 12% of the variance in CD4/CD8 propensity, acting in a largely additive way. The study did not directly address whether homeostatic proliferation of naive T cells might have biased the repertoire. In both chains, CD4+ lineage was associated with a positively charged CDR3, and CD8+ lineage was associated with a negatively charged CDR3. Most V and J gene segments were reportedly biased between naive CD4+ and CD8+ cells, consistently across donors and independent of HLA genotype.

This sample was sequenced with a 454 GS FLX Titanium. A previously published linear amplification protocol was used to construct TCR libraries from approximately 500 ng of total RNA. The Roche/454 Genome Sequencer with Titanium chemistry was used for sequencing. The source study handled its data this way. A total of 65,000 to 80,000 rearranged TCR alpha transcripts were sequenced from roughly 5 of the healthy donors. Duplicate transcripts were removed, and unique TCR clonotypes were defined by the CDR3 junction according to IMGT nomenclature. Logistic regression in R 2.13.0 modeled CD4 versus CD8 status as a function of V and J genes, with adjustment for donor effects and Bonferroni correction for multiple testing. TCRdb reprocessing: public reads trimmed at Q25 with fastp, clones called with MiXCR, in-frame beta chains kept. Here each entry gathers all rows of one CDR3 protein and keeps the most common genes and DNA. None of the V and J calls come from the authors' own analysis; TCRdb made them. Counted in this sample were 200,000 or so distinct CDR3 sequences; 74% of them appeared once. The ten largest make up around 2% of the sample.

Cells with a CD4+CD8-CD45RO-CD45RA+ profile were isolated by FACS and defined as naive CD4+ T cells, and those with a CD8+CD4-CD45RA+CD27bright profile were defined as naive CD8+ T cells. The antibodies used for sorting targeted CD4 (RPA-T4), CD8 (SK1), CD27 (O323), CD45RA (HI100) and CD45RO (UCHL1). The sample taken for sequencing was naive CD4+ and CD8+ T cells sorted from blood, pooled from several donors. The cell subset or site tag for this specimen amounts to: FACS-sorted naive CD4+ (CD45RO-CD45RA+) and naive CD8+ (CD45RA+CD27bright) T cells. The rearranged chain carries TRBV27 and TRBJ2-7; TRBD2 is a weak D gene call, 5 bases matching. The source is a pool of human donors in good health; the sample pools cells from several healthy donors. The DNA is TGTGCCAGCAGTTTAGAGCCCGGACTCGCCGAGCAGTACTTC. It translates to CASSLEPGLAEQYF.